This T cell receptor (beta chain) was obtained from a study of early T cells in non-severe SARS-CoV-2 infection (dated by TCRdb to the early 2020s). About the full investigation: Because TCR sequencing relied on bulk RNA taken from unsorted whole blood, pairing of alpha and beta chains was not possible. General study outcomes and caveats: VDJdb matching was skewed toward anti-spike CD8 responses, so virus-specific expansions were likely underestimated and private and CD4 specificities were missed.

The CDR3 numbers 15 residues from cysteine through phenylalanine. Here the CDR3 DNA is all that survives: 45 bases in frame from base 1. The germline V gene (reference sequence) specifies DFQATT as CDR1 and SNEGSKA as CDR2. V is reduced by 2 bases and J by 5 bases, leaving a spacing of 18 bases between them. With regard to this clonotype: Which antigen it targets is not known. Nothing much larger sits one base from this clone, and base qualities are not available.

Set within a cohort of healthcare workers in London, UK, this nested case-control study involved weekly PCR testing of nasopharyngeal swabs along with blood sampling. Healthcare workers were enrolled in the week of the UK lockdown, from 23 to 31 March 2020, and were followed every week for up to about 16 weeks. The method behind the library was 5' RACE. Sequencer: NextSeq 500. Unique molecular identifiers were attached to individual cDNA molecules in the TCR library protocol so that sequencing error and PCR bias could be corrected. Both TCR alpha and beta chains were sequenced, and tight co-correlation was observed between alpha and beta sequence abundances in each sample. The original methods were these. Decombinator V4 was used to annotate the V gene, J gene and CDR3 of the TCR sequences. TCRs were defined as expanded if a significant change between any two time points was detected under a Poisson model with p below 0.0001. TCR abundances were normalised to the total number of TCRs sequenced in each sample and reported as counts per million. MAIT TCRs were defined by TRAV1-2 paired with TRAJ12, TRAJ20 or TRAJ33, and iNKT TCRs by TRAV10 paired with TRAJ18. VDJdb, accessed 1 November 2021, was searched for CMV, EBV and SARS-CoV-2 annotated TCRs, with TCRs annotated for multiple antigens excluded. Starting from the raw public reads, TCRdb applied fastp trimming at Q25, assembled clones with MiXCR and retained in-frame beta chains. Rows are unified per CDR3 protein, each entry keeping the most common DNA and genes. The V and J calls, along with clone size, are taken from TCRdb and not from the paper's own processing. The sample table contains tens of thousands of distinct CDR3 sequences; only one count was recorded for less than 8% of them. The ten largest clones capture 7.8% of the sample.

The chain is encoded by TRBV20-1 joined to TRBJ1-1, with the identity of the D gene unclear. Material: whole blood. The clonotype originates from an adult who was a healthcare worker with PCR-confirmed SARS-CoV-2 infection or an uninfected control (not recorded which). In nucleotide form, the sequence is TGCAGTGCTAGACCTATCACCGTAGGTCGGACTGAAGCTTTCTTT. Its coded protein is CSARPITVGRTEAFF.